This TCR beta chain was sequenced during a study of CD4 T cells in relation to SARS-CoV-2 and coronaviruses. Findings and limits, study-wide: Culture-expanded clones reflect memory recall rather than primary priming during culture. SARS-CoV-2-driven expansion was significantly weaker in crossreactive than monoreactive clones.

The unexposed donors gave CD4+ T cells in about 2011-2019, prior to COVID-19. CDR3 length: 13 amino acids. V was trimmed by 4 bases and J by 7 bases, leaving 17 bases between them. In germline, CDR1 is GTSNPN, CDR2 SVGIG (reference sequence). This clone appeared once. Its target is not known. Here immunoSEQ multiplex PCR was the method, and the copy in TCRdb shows in-frame clones only, minus some. The sample yields about 60,000 clones, about 94% seen once. V usage is TRBV30 and J usage is TRBJ2-7, with D possibly TRBD2 on 6 matching bases. The receptor's source is a human donor in good health. The material sequenced was naive CD4+ T cells from PBMCs. Stated subset: naive CD4+ T cells isolated by negative enrichment. In DNA, the CDR3 is TGTGCCTGGACGACGGGGGTTGGTGGTGAGCAGTACTTC. This encodes CAWTTGVGGEQYF.